This TCR beta chain was captured by sequencing in a study of OX40 agonist ivuxolimab in advanced cancers. In the study overall: Patients were treated with ivuxolimab, an agonistic anti-OX40 (CD134) antibody.

Germline loops: CDR1 MNHEY, CDR2 SVGAGI. CDR3 length: 15 amino acids. Trimming removed 2 bases at V and 3 bases at J, with 10 bases between. The cohort excluded patients with autoimmune disease history or systemic immunosuppression. Produced via immunoSEQ multiplex PCR; TCRdb's table is partial and in-frame only. The sample has approximately 49,000 clones; 84% are singletons. Only one count was recorded for this clone. This TCR was sampled from an adult with an advanced solid tumor such as melanoma, head and neck, liver or kidney cancer. The material sequenced was CD4+ or CD8+ T cells sorted from blood, taken in a trial of the OX40 agonist ivuxolimab. The chain combines TRBV6-5 with TRBJ2-2; D is unclear. This CDR3 reads CASSYGQAYTGELFF. For the CDR3, the DNA is TGTGCCAGCAGTTACGGGCAGGCTTACACCGGGGAGCTGTTTTTT.